The 24 T cell receptor beta chains in this list originate from one sample, sequenced in a study of T-cell memory formation after mild COVID-19. MiXCR, run by TCRdb on the 5' RACE reads, gives a single entry per CDR3 protein. The sample lists 410,000 or so distinct CDR3 sequences, about 25% occurring once. Sequencing used PBMCs or a T cell subset sorted from them (not recorded which). The receptors here all came from an adult woman who had mild COVID-19 (a few samples of this study predate the infection). Cell type and time point are not known.

A few counts support this clonotype. The chain joins TRBV11-2 to TRBJ1-1; 8 bases map to TRBD1. The V gene end was trimmed by 4 bases and the J gene end by 4 bases; junction bases not matched to a gene: 8. The CDR3 totals 15 residues. The germline V gene has CDR1 SGHAT and CDR2 FQNNGV. CDR3 loop: CASSYRTGWITEAFF. The CDR3 nucleotides are TGTGCCAGCAGCTACCGGACAGGGTGGATCACTGAAGCTTTCTTT.

This clonotype showed up just once. The chain couples TRBV6-5 to TRBJ1-3, with a weak D call TRBD1 (5 bases). Germline V lookup: CDR1 MNHEY, CDR2 SVGAGI. The CDR3 covers 15 residues. Trimming cost V 7 bases and J 4 bases, with 17 bases left between them. As DNA, the CDR3 is TGTGCCAGCAACAACGGGGGTCGTGGGGGAAACACCATATATTTT. It codes for CASNNGGRGGNTIYF.

In this sample, this clonotype turned up a few times. The chain recombines TRBV5-1 with TRBJ2-1; possible D gene TRBD2, 5 bases. The germline V and J ends were trimmed by 1 base and 0 bases, with 14 bases remaining between them. Germline loops: CDR1 SGHRS, CDR2 YFSETQ. This CDR3 has 17 amino acids. CDR3 protein: CASSLIWEWSSYNEQFF. The CDR3 DNA follows: TGCGCCAGCAGCTTGATTTGGGAGTGGAGCTCCTACAATGAGCAGTTCTTC.

This clonotype came up a few times. The chain has TRBV20-1 and TRBJ2-1; 12 bases match TRBD2. There are 14 residues in the CDR3. Per germline, CDR1 DFQATT and CDR2 SNEGSKA (reference sequence). The junction had 5 bases not matched to a gene; V was cut back by 2 bases and J by 9 bases. The CDR3 loop is CSARRLAGAGEQFF. The CDR3 DNA follows: TGCAGTGCTAGACGACTAGCGGGAGCGGGTGAGCAGTTCTTC.

This clonotype showed up just a few times. The J gene is TRBJ2-3, the V gene TRBV12-3 or TRBV12-4, with 9 nucleotides matching TRBD2. V lost 2 bases, J lost 4 bases, and 7 bases stayed unmatched. This CDR3 region has 16 residues. The CDR3 is CASSLRREGRSDTQYF. The CDR3 nucleotides read TGTGCCAGCAGTTTAAGGCGGGAGGGCCGGTCAGATACGCAGTATTTT.

The chain couples TRBV28 to TRBJ1-4, with TRBD1 as a possible D gene (5 bases). V lost 5 bases, J lost 5 bases, and 12 bases lay in between. The germline CDR1 and CDR2 sequences are MDHEN and SYDVKM. This CDR3 has 14 residues. The CDR3 sequence: CASSRRQLNEKLFF. The CDR3, as DNA: TGTGCCAGCAGTAGACGACAGCTAAATGAAAAACTGTTTTTT.

This rearrangement joins TRBV27 to TRBJ2-7; 7 nucleotides match TRBD1. CDR1 MNHEY and CDR2 SMNVEV come from the germline V gene (reference sequence). V shed 10 bases and J 6 bases; nucleotides not matched to a gene: 6. The CDR3 loop spans 11 amino acids. The CDR3 protein is CATRTGAEQYF. For the CDR3, the DNA is TGTGCCACCCGAACAGGGGCCGAGCAGTACTTC.

This clonotype showed up just a few times. CDR3 protein: CASSPRQIFSYEQYF. The CDR3 bases are TGTGCCAGCAGCCCTCGACAGATATTCTCCTACGAGCAGTACTTC. The chain employs TRBV14 and TRBJ2-7; weak D call: TRBD1 (5 bases). CDR3 length: 15 amino acids. The ends were cut back, 4 bases at V and 0 bases at J, with 13 bases in the middle. CDR1 SGHDN and CDR2 FVKESK come from the germline V gene.

The rearrangement joins TRBV5-1 to TRBJ1-4; D is unresolved. The CDR3 is made up of 15 amino acids. Germline-derived CDR1 and CDR2 are SGHRS and YFSETQ. V dropped 2 bases and J dropped 6 bases, with 14 bases sitting between them. The CDR3 DNA follows: TGCGCCAGCAGCTTCGTAGGTGCTGAGGATGAAAAACTGTTTTTT. Its protein is CASSFVGAEDEKLFF.

The chain employs TRBV20-1 and TRBJ2-7, with TRBD1 identical over 9 bases. Germline V gene lookup returns CDR1 DFQATT and CDR2 SNEGSKA (reference sequence). Losses at the gene ends were 6 bases for V and 0 bases for J; bases not matched to a gene: 6. The CDR3 extends over 14 amino acids. The CDR3 region is CSARRTGASYEQYF. CDR3 DNA: TGCAGTGCAAGGAGGACAGGGGCCTCCTACGAGCAGTACTTC.

The V call is TRBV7-6, the J call TRBJ2-3; TRBD2 matches at 8 bases. Germline V gives CDR1 SGHVS, CDR2 FNYEAQ. The CDR3 spans 18 residues. V trimming: 5 bases; J trimming: 1 base; junction bases outside the gene matches: 14. The CDR3 sequence: CASSLRPGGAIGTDTQYF. The DNA of the CDR3 is TGTGCCAGCAGCCTCCGCCCCGGGGGGGCGATCGGCACAGATACGCAGTATTTT.

The V and J genes are TRBV3-1 and TRBJ2-2; 10 positions match TRBD2. V trimming: 6 bases; J trimming: 5 bases; junction bases outside the gene matches: 6. The germline CDR1 and CDR2 sequences are LGHDT and YNNKEL (reference sequence). This CDR3 region has 15 residues. This CDR3 is CASRRLAGPTGELFF. CDR3 DNA: TGTGCCAGCAGGCGACTAGCGGGCCCTACCGGGGAGCTGTTTTTT. The full variable domain, rest sourced from reference TRBV3-1 and TRBJ2-2, is DTAVSQTPKYLVTQMGNDKSIKCEQNLGHDTMYWYKQDSKKFLKIMFSYNNKELIINETVPNRFSPKSPDKAHLNLHINSLELGDSAVYFCASRRLAGPTGELFFGEGSRLTVL.

This clonotype was counted only a few times. The chain couples TRBV7-9 to TRBJ2-5; 10 bases match TRBD2. CDR3 length: 14 residues. Germline loops: CDR1 SEHNR, CDR2 FQNEAQ (reference sequence). V lost 7 bases, J lost 2 bases, and 4 bases stayed unmatched. The CDR3 sequence is CASNPTSGQETQYF. The CDR3 nucleotides read TGTGCCAGCAATCCGACTAGCGGGCAAGAGACCCAGTACTTC.

The V gene is TRBV4-1, the J gene TRBJ2-7; TRBD1 matches at 11 bases. CDR1 and CDR2 from the germline V gene are MGHRA and YSYEKL. V shed 3 bases and J 0 bases; nucleotides not matched to a gene: 4. The length of the CDR3 is 16 residues. The CDR3 nucleotides read TGCGCCAGCAGCCATCCTGGACAGGGGGCCTCCTACGAGCAGTACTTC. It codes for CASSHPGQGASYEQYF.

CDR3 nucleotides: TGCGCCAGCAGCTTGATCTCGACGGGGAACACTGAAGCTTTCTTT. This sequence encodes CASSLISTGNTEAFF. The chain carries TRBV5-1 and TRBJ1-1; no definite D call. This CDR3 is built from 15 residues. V lost 1 base and J 1 base, leaving 11 bases between the germline ends. Germline CDR1 reads SGHRS; CDR2 reads YFSETQ. Full variable domain (missing parts from reference TRBV5-1 and TRBJ1-1): KAGVTQTPRYLIKTRGQQVTLSCSPISGHRSVSWYQQTPGQGLQFLFEYFSETQRNKGNFPGRFSGRQFSNSRSEMNVSTLELGDSALYLCASSLISTGNTEAFFGQGTRLTVV.

The table lists this clonotype with a few counts. The chain employs TRBV2 and TRBJ2-5, with 9 positions matching TRBD2. Per the germline V gene, CDR1 is SNHLY and CDR2 is FYNNEI. Losses at the gene ends were 4 bases for V and 4 bases for J; bases not matched to a gene: 4. The CDR3 sequence is 14 residues long. DNA of the CDR3: TGTGCCAGCAGTGGACTAGCGGTTGCAGAGACCCAGTACTTC. It translates to CASSGLAVAETQYF.

In its sample, this clonotype was seen a few times. The chain is built from TRBV6-5 and TRBJ1-2; the D gene is possibly TRBD1 (5 bases). Germline V lookup: CDR1 MNHEY, CDR2 SVGAGI. V dropped 10 bases and J dropped 2 bases, with 11 bases sitting between them. CDR3 size: 12 residues. CDR3 in amino acids: CATVKGNYGYTF. The CDR3 nucleotides are TGTGCCACCGTCAAGGGGAACTATGGCTACACCTTC.

The chain carries TRBV4-1 and TRBJ1-5; D may be TRBD1 (6 bases). Germline V lookup: CDR1 MGHRA, CDR2 YSYEKL. The V end lost 2 bases, the J end lost 3 bases, and 8 bases lay between the germline ends. CDR3 size: 14 residues. The CDR3 region has the DNA TGCGCCAGCAGCCAAACAGGGACCAATCAGCCCCAGCATTTT. Its protein is CASSQTGTNQPQHF.

Only a few counts were recorded for this clonotype. This sequence joins TRBV11-3 and TRBJ2-7, with 11 bases aligning to TRBD1. Germline V gene sequence: CDR1 SGHNT, CDR2 YENEEA. J lost 2 bases, V lost 0 bases, and 3 bases had no gene match. The CDR3 runs to 16 residues. The CDR3 protein is CASSLDWGQGAYEQYF. In DNA, the CDR3 is TGTGCCAGCAGCTTAGATTGGGGACAGGGGGCCTACGAGCAGTACTTC.

The chain has TRBV10-3 and TRBJ1-1; no clear D gene. The CDR3 length is 13 residues. The V end lost 4 bases, the J end lost 4 bases, and 10 bases lay between the germline ends. Germline assignment: CDR1 ENHRY and CDR2 SYGVKD. Written as DNA, the CDR3 is TGTGCCATCAGTGTAATAGAGGGCACTGAAGCTTTCTTT. Protein product: CAISVIEGTEAFF.

The CDR3 nucleotides are TGTGCCACCAGTGTCAGGGGAATGGATGAGACCCAGTACTTC. Translation gives CATSVRGMDETQYF. This chain links TRBV24-1 with TRBJ2-5; a weak D match, TRBD1 (6 bases). The CDR3 length is 14 residues. The V gene's germline CDR1 is KGHDR and CDR2 SFDVKD. Trimming left V 5 bases short and J 5 bases short, with 14 bases between.

This chain links TRBV24-1 with TRBJ2-1; no clear D. Germline assignment: CDR1 KGHDR and CDR2 SFDVKD. This CDR3 contains 10 residues. CDR3 DNA sequence: TGTGTGTCGCGGTTGGGTGAGCAGTTCTTC. It encodes CVSRLGEQFF.

J is TRBJ2-6 and V is TRBV9; D call uncertain. This CDR3 contains 15 residues. Germline CDR1 and CDR2: SGDLS and YYNGEE. The V gene lost 6 bases and the J gene lost 0 bases, with 10 bases spanning the gap. The CDR3 DNA sequence: TGTGCCAGCACCGAAGGTCTCTCTGGGGCCAACGTCCTGACTTTC. As protein: CASTEGLSGANVLTF.

J is TRBJ1-6 and V is TRBV2; D remains unclear. The CDR3 covers 13 residues. V lost 8 bases and J lost 5, with 10 bases in between. Germline V lookup: CDR1 SNHLY, CDR2 FYNNEI. CDR3 protein: CASVLENNSPLHF. The CDR3 DNA reads TGTGCCAGCGTCTTGGAAAATAATTCACCCCTCCACTTT.